This is a list of T cell receptor beta chains from one sample in a study of T cells after yellow fever vaccination. TCRdb reprocessed the 5' RACE reads via MiXCR and lists one record per CDR3 protein. The table shows 300,000 to 400,000 distinct CDR3 sequences, with roughly 7.5% occurring only once. The sample was PBMCs, taken roughly 45 days after the first yellow fever vaccination. The receptors shown here come from a man aged 18 to 35 who received the YFV17D yellow fever vaccine. Each CDR3 is given with its conserved first and last residue. Fields, in order: D gene, clone size, V gene, J gene, CDR3 protein, CDR3 DNA. D genes are given only for firm matches. Not every row has a clone size; where given, it reads once, few, many or a size class.

d_gene: NA; abundance: few; v_gene: TRBV6-2/TRBV6-3; j_gene: TRBJ2-3; CDR3aa: CASSYSLGDEDTDTQYF; CDR3nt: TGTGCCAGCAGTTATAGTCTCGGAGACGAAGACACAGATACGCAGTATTTT
d_gene: NA; abundance: few; v_gene: TRBV20-1; j_gene: TRBJ1-1; CDR3aa: CSAPGSGYTEAFF; CDR3nt: TGCAGTGCTCCGGGTTCAGGGTACACTGAAGCTTTCTTT
d_gene: NA; abundance: few; v_gene: TRBV29-1; j_gene: TRBJ2-3; CDR3aa: CSVEEGVNRGTWKAQYF; CDR3nt: TGCAGCGTTGAAGAGGGCGTAAATAGGGGTACATGGAAGGCGCAGTATTTT
d_gene: NA; abundance: many; v_gene: TRBV20-1; j_gene: TRBJ1-1; CDR3aa: CSAPTGSSTEAFF; CDR3nt: TGCAGTGCCCCAACAGGGTCATCTACTGAAGCTTTCTTT
d_gene: NA; abundance: NA; v_gene: TRBV5-6; j_gene: TRBJ2-5; CDR3aa: CASSSLGKADQETQYF; CDR3nt: TGTGCCAGCAGCTCGCTCGGGAAGGCAGACCAAGAGACCCAGTACTTC
d_gene: NA; abundance: NA; v_gene: TRBV12-3/TRBV12-4; j_gene: TRBJ1-6; CDR3aa: CASSSLGYNSPLHF; CDR3nt: TGTGCCAGCAGTTCCCTAGGGTATAATTCACCCCTCCACTTT
d_gene: NA; abundance: NA; v_gene: TRBV20-1; j_gene: TRBJ2-3; CDR3aa: CSARVEVTPSLYF; CDR3nt: TGCAGTGCTAGAGTTGAGGTGACCCCCTCGCTTTATTTT
d_gene: NA; abundance: many; v_gene: TRBV20-1; j_gene: TRBJ2-3; CDR3aa: CSAPGPSTDTQYF; CDR3nt: TGCAGTGCCCCGGGGCCAAGCACAGATACGCAGTATTTT
d_gene: NA; abundance: NA; v_gene: TRBV10-3; j_gene: TRBJ2-5; CDR3aa: CAISESILETQYF; CDR3nt: TGTGCCATCAGTGAGTCGATATTGGAGACCCAGTACTTC
d_gene: TRBD1; abundance: few; v_gene: TRBV24-1; j_gene: TRBJ2-7; CDR3aa: CATSDSGDRAEQYF; CDR3nt: TGTGCCACCAGTGATTCCGGGGACAGGGCCGAGCAGTACTTC
d_gene: NA; abundance: NA; v_gene: TRBV11-2; j_gene: TRBJ2-3; CDR3aa: CASSPNRANTQYF; CDR3nt: TGTGCCAGCAGCCCAAACAGGGCTAATACGCAGTATTTT
d_gene: NA; abundance: NA; v_gene: TRBV6-5; j_gene: TRBJ2-1; CDR3aa: CASSYSIGGGGATEQFF; CDR3nt: TGTGCCAGCAGTTACTCGATAGGAGGGGGGGGAGCGACAGAGCAGTTCTTC
d_gene: NA; abundance: few; v_gene: TRBV7-9; j_gene: TRBJ1-1; CDR3aa: CASSFQAPEAFF; CDR3nt: TGTGCCAGCAGCTTCCAGGCACCTGAAGCTTTCTTT
d_gene: NA; abundance: many; v_gene: TRBV20-1; j_gene: TRBJ1-1; CDR3aa: CSATSRGGKGTEAFF; CDR3nt: TGCAGTGCTACCTCCCGGGGAGGGAAGGGGACTGAAGCTTTCTTT
d_gene: TRBD1; abundance: many; v_gene: TRBV7-2; j_gene: TRBJ1-1; CDR3aa: CASSIYDRDLPEAFF; CDR3nt: TGTGCCAGCAGCATATACGACAGGGACCTTCCTGAAGCTTTCTTT
d_gene: NA; abundance: NA; v_gene: TRBV5-1; j_gene: TRBJ2-3; CDR3aa: CASSLVQVRTDTQYF; CDR3nt: TGCGCCAGCAGCTTGGTCCAGGTTAGAACAGATACGCAGTATTTT
d_gene: TRBD1; abundance: few; v_gene: TRBV28; j_gene: TRBJ1-1; CDR3aa: CASSAFPGQGTEAFF; CDR3nt: TGTGCCAGCAGTGCCTTCCCGGGACAGGGCACTGAAGCTTTCTTT
d_gene: NA; abundance: few; v_gene: TRBV12-3/TRBV12-4; j_gene: TRBJ2-3; CDR3aa: CASRSDRPSTDTQYF; CDR3nt: TGTGCCAGCAGGTCGGACAGACCAAGCACAGATACGCAGTATTTT
d_gene: NA; abundance: NA; v_gene: TRBV12-3/TRBV12-4; j_gene: TRBJ2-2; CDR3aa: CASSFKVQAWELFF; CDR3nt: TGTGCCAGCAGTTTTAAAGTACAGGCCTGGGAGCTGTTTTTT
d_gene: NA; abundance: many; v_gene: TRBV7-2; j_gene: TRBJ2-3; CDR3aa: CASSFLLSTDTQYF; CDR3nt: TGTGCCAGCAGCTTCCTACTGAGCACAGATACGCAGTATTTT
d_gene: TRBD2; abundance: many; v_gene: TRBV5-1; j_gene: TRBJ2-3; CDR3aa: CASSLFQGGEDTQYF; CDR3nt: TGCGCCAGCAGCTTGTTCCAGGGAGGGGAAGATACGCAGTATTTT
d_gene: NA; abundance: many; v_gene: TRBV7-9; j_gene: TRBJ1-5; CDR3aa: CASSLGGLYSNQPQHF; CDR3nt: TGTGCCAGCAGCTTGGGTGGGCTTTATAGCAATCAGCCCCAGCATTTT
d_gene: NA; abundance: many; v_gene: TRBV29-1; j_gene: TRBJ2-3; CDR3aa: CSVDRGGTDTQYF; CDR3nt: TGCAGCGTTGATAGAGGGGGCACAGATACGCAGTATTTT